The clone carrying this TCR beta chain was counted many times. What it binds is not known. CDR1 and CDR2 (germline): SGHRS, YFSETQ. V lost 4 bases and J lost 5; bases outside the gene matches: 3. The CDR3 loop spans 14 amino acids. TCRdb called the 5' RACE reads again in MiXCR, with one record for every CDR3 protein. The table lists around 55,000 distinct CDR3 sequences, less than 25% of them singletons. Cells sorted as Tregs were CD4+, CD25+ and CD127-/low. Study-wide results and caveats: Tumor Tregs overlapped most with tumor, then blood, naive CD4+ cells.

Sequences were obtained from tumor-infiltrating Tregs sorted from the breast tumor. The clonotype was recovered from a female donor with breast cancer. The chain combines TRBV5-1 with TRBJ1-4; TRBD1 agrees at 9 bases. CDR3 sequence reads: CASSPGQGNEKLFF. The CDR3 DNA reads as TGCGCCAGCAGCCCGGGACAGGGAAATGAAAAACTGTTTTTT.